This passage covers 27 T cell receptor beta chains from one sample sequenced in a study of blood T cell repertoires in COVID-19. The protocol was immunoSEQ multiplex PCR, while the TCRdb copy is restricted to in-frame clones and leaves out a portion. The top ten hold around 8.9% of the sample, which has roughly 200,000 clones, around 83% seen once. Material: peripheral blood. The receptors come from a man aged 40-55 years with active or convalescent COVID-19.

The chain combines TRBV19 with TRBJ2-7; D may be TRBD2 (5 bases). This CDR3 is 16 amino acids long. Germline CDR1 is LNHDA and CDR2 is SQIVND (reference sequence). Between the trimmed V and J ends, which lost 3 bases and 0 bases, there was a span of 15 bases. The CDR3, as DNA: TGTGCCAGTAGTATTGATCGGGCGGGCCGCTCCTACGAGCAGTACTTC. Translation gives CASSIDRAGRSYEQYF.

The chain recombines TRBV3-1 (or the pseudogene TRBV3-2) with TRBJ2-2, with 8 bases lining up with TRBD2. The CDR3 runs to 16 residues. CDR1 LGHDT and CDR2 YNNKEL come from the germline V gene (reference sequence). With 4 bases clipped from V and 7 bases from J, the junction kept 11 bases outside the gene matches. CDR3 region: CASSREGLGKNGELFF. The CDR3 DNA sequence: TGTGCCAGCAGCCGGGAGGGACTAGGGAAGAACGGGGAGCTGTTTTTT.

This clone was seen more than once but under ten times. The rearrangement links TRBV2 to TRBJ1-1; the D is unclear. CDR3 length: 14 amino acids. Per the germline V gene, CDR1 is SNHLY and CDR2 is FYNNEI. V was cut by 2 bases and J by 11 bases, with 18 bases left in between. The CDR3 sequence is CASSENMGSTGAFF. The CDR3 bases are TGTGCCAGCAGTGAAAATATGGGGTCCACGGGGGCTTTCTTT.

The chain uses TRBV4-2 and TRBJ2-2; 7 positions match TRBD2. The CDR3 sequence is 16 residues long. The trim removed 0 bases at V and 0 bases at J, leaving 1 base unmatched. Germline V CDR1 and CDR2: LGHNA, YNFKEQ. The CDR3: CASSQEGGTNTGELFF. CDR3 in DNA: TGTGCCAGCAGCCAAGAGGGAGGGACGAACACCGGGGAGCTGTTTTTT.

The V gene is TRBV5-8, the J gene TRBJ2-7; 15 positions match TRBD2. The CDR3 loop spans 16 amino acids. Germline assignment: CDR1 SGHTS and CDR2 YDEGEE. V trimming: 4 bases; J trimming: 6 bases; junction bases outside the gene matches: 8. The CDR3 protein is CASSPPGLAGGPEQYF. For the CDR3, the DNA is TGTGCCAGCAGCCCCCCAGGACTAGCGGGAGGGCCCGAGCAGTACTTC.

The J gene is TRBJ1-1, the V gene TRBV5-5; D possibly corresponds to TRBD1 (6 bases). Germline lookup yields CDR1 SGHKS and CDR2 YYEKEE (reference sequence). The CDR3 has 13 residues. Between the trimmed V and J ends, which lost 1 base and 6 bases, there was a span of 10 bases. This chain's CDR3 is CASSLTGMAEAFF. CDR3 sequence (DNA): TGTGCCAGCAGCTTGACAGGGATGGCTGAAGCTTTCTTT.

The chain uses TRBV5-1 and TRBJ1-1, with D perhaps matching TRBD1 (6 bases). CDR3 size: 14 residues. Germline-derived CDR1 and CDR2 are SGHRS and YFSETQ. V was trimmed by 3 bases and J by 1 base, leaving 10 bases between them. The CDR3, as DNA: TGCGCCAGCAGCTCTGACAGGTCGAACACTGAAGCTTTCTTT. Translated: CASSSDRSNTEAFF.

V and J are TRBV7-9 and TRBJ2-1, with no clear D. This CDR3 spans 11 amino acids. The V gene lost 3 bases and the J gene lost 9 bases, with 6 bases spanning the gap. The germline CDR1 and CDR2 sequences are SEHNR and FQNEAQ (reference sequence). The DNA of the CDR3 is TGTGCCAGCAGCTTTGATAGTGAGCAGTTCTTC. Translation: CASSFDSEQFF.

V is TRBV27 and J is TRBJ1-1, with 7 bases fitting TRBD1. The V gene end was trimmed by 4 bases and the J gene end by 5 bases; junction bases not matched to a gene: 4. CDR1 and CDR2 from the germline V gene are MNHEY and SMNVEV (reference sequence). CDR3 length: 13 residues. Here the CDR3 reads CASSYRGRTEAFF. CDR3 sequence (DNA): TGTGCCAGCAGTTACAGGGGAAGAACTGAAGCTTTCTTT.

The DNA for the CDR3 is TGTGCCAGCAGTTATGACAGGGCCGGGGAGCTGTTTTTT. It is translated as CASSYDRAGELFF. This chain joins TRBV11-1 and TRBJ2-2; 7 bases align to TRBD1. This CDR3 is 13 amino acids long. Germline CDR1 is SGHAT and CDR2 is FQDESV (reference sequence). V was clipped by 6 bases and J by 6 bases; unmatched bases: 4.

This chain links TRBV3-1 (or the pseudogene TRBV3-2) with TRBJ2-3; 8 bases fit TRBD1. This CDR3 comprises 15 residues. V lost 4 bases to trimming and J lost 0 bases; unmatched junction nucleotides: 3. CDR1 LGHDT and CDR2 YNNKEL come from the germline V gene (reference sequence). DNA for the CDR3: TGTGCCAGCAGCCCATGGACAGGGAGCACAGATACGCAGTATTTT. Amino acids: CASSPWTGSTDTQYF.

The chain carries TRBV10-3 and TRBJ2-5; 11 nucleotides match TRBD2. V trimming: 6 bases; J trimming: 5 bases; junction bases outside the gene matches: 11. Germline V gene lookup returns CDR1 ENHRY and CDR2 SYGVKD. The CDR3 runs 16 residues. In DNA form, the CDR3 reads TGTGCCATCAGCAACCCGACTAGCGGGGCCCAGGAGACCCAGTACTTC. Translating it yields CAISNPTSGAQETQYF.

This clone was observed a few times. V gene TRBV5-8 combines with J gene TRBJ2-7; 7 bases line up with TRBD2. The CDR3 sequence is 14 residues long. Germline-derived CDR1 and CDR2 are SGHTS and YDEGEE. V was clipped by 1 base and J by 11 bases; unmatched bases: 12. The CDR3 loop reads CASSLQKAGEKKYF. DNA for the CDR3: TGTGCCAGCAGCTTGCAAAAGGCGGGAGAGAAGAAGTACTTC.

The chain employs TRBV12-5 and TRBJ1-2; D possibly corresponds to TRBD1 (5 bases). V was cut by 4 bases and J by 8 bases, with 11 bases left in between. Germline V lookup: CDR1 LGHNT, CDR2 FRNRAP. The CDR3 is made up of 12 amino acids. The CDR3 DNA sequence: TGTGCTAGTGGTTACACAGGTATGGGCTACACCTTC. This encodes CASGYTGMGYTF.

The chain joins TRBV19 to TRBJ1-6, with 7 bases matching TRBD1. V dropped 3 bases and J dropped 9; count of bases not matched to a gene: 11. This CDR3 is built from 16 residues. Germline V gene lookup returns CDR1 LNHDA and CDR2 SQIVND (reference sequence). The chain's CDR3 is CASSISGGQITSPLHF. CDR3 nucleotide sequence: TGTGCCAGTAGTATTTCCGGGGGACAGATCACTTCACCCCTCCACTTT.

The rearrangement joins TRBV19 to TRBJ1-5, with 9 bases identical to TRBD1. The CDR3 loop spans 18 amino acids. CDR1 LNHDA and CDR2 SQIVND come from the germline V gene (reference sequence). The V and J ends lost 9 bases and 1 base, in that order; junction bases with no gene match: 16. The CDR3 DNA follows: TGTGCCAGCTCTCCGGGACAGGGTGGTCGTTGGAGCAATCAGCCCCAGCATTTT. It codes for CASSPGQGGRWSNQPQHF.

V and J are TRBV19 and TRBJ1-3, with no clear D. The CDR3 consists of 13 residues. The ends were cut back, 5 bases at V and 6 bases at J, with 11 bases in the middle. Per germline, CDR1 LNHDA and CDR2 SQIVND (reference sequence). This CDR3 reads CASSRSGENTIYF. CDR3 DNA: TGTGCCAGTAGTCGGAGTGGAGAAAACACCATATATTTT.

The chain carries TRBV9 and TRBJ2-7; D remains ambiguous. Germline V gene data show CDR1 as SGDLS and CDR2 as YYNGEE. The CDR3 consists of 14 residues. The V and J ends lost 5 bases and 1 base respectively, with 13 bases between them. DNA of the CDR3: TGTGCCAGCAGAGCTATAGAGAGGTCCTACGAGCAGTACTTC. This translates into CASRAIERSYEQYF. The variable domain in full, with the rest retrieved from reference TRBV9 and TRBJ2-7, is DSGVTQTPKHLITATGQRVTLRCSPRSGDLSVYWYQQSLDQGLQFLIQYYNGEERAKGNILERFSAQQFPDLHSELNLSSLELGDSALYFCASRAIERSYEQYFGPGTRLTVT.

This clone occurred a few times. This chain links TRBV27 with TRBJ2-7; 10 positions agree with TRBD1. The junction had 5 bases not matched to a gene; V was cut back by 10 bases and J by 2 bases. Looked up from germline, CDR1 is MNHEY and CDR2 is SMNVEV (reference sequence). The CDR3 is 13 residues long. The CDR3, as DNA: TGTGCCACCCTCGGACAGGGGGCCTACGAGCAGTACTTC. This encodes CATLGQGAYEQYF.

J is TRBJ1-2 and V is TRBV6-6; TRBD1 agrees at 9 bases. Germline CDR1 MNHNY, CDR2 SVGAGI (reference sequence). V lost 7 bases to trimming and J lost 8 bases; unmatched junction nucleotides: 14. This CDR3 spans 15 amino acids. DNA of the CDR3: TGTGCCAGCACCGACAGGGGGGAATCCTTCGGGGGCTACACCTTC. This encodes CASTDRGESFGGYTF.

The CDR3 DNA reads TGTGCCAGCAGCTTGGGGACAGGTGCCTACAATGAGCAGTTCTTC. Protein product: CASSLGTGAYNEQFF. V gene TRBV5-4 combines with J gene TRBJ2-1; 7 bases map to TRBD1. V shed 0 bases and J 2 bases; nucleotides not matched to a gene: 2. Germline V gene data show CDR1 as SGHNT and CDR2 as YYREEE (reference sequence). This CDR3 has 15 residues. Drawing the rest from reference TRBV5-4 and TRBJ2-1, the complete variable domain is ETGVTQSPTHLIKTRGQQVTLRCSSQSGHNTVSWYQQALGQGPQFIFQYYREEENGRGNFPPRFSGLQFPNYSSELNVNALELDDSALYLCASSLGTGAYNEQFFGPGTRLTVL.

The genes are TRBV9 and TRBJ2-3; the D gene is possibly TRBD2 (6 bases). V was pared by 7 bases and J by 6 bases, with 15 bases between. This CDR3 spans 13 amino acids. Germline V lookup: CDR1 SGDLS, CDR2 YYNGEE. The CDR3 region is CASARPGADTQYF. DNA of the CDR3: TGTGCCAGCGCCCGACCGGGAGCTGATACGCAGTATTTT.

This chain links TRBV7-3 with TRBJ2-1; the match to TRBD1 covers 9 bases. After removal of 5 bases from V and 8 bases from J, the junction contained 10 bases not matched to a gene. This CDR3 spans 15 amino acids. Germline CDR1 reads SGHTA; CDR2 reads FQGTGA. CDR3 bases: TGTGCCAGCAGCCCCAGGGGGGACAGGGCCGATGAGCAGTTCTTC. It encodes CASSPRGDRADEQFF.

The chain couples TRBV27 to TRBJ2-7; 8 bases are a match to TRBD2. This CDR3 is 15 amino acids long. V lost 2 bases to trimming and J lost 1 base; unmatched junction nucleotides: 4. Germline loops: CDR1 MNHEY, CDR2 SMNVEV (reference sequence). The CDR3 loop is CASSLRAGESYEQYF. The CDR3 DNA reads as TGTGCCAGCAGTTTACGAGCGGGAGAGTCCTACGAGCAGTACTTC.

This chain links TRBV6-5 with TRBJ1-3; 7 bases are shared with TRBD1. The CDR3 covers 14 residues. V was pared by 6 bases and J by 2 bases, with 4 bases of the junction left unmatched. CDR1 MNHEY and CDR2 SVGAGI come from the germline V gene. The CDR3, as DNA: TGTGCCAGCAGGAAAACAGGGGCTGGAAACACCATATATTTT. Translated: CASRKTGAGNTIYF.

The CDR3 here is CATSDPGRMDEQYF. The DNA of the CDR3 is TGTGCCACCAGTGATCCCGGGAGGATGGACGAGCAGTACTTC. The V and J genes are TRBV24-1 and TRBJ2-7; TRBD2 matches 7 bases. CDR1 KGHDR and CDR2 SFDVKD come from the germline V gene. J gave up 5 bases and V 3 bases, and 6 bases lay outside the gene matches. The length of the CDR3 is 14 residues.

The chain carries TRBV5-6 and TRBJ1-1, with D perhaps TRBD1 (6 bases). CDR3 length equals 16 residues. CDR1 and CDR2 from the germline V gene are SGHDT and YYEEEE. Trimming pared 2 bases from V and 0 bases from J, leaving 14 bases between. CDR3 nucleotides: TGTGCCAGCAGCTTTTTTACCGGGACATTGAACACTGAAGCTTTCTTT. This gives the protein CASSFFTGTLNTEAFF.